The next 25 T cell receptor beta chains were all read from a single sample in a study of relationships among human T cell subsets. Th1 cells were collected as flow-through following bead selections for CD25, CD56 and CD294. Semiquantitative ARM-PCR amplified T cell receptor alpha and beta CDR3 regions from mRNA. Exponential amplification used communal superprimers after tagged nested gene-specific primers in ARM-PCR. Via MiXCR, TCRdb re-called the multiplex PCR reads, giving one row per CDR3 protein. The data show more than 10,000 distinct CDR3 sequences, over 60% seen once. Sample: CD4+ Th1 cells sorted from blood. These receptors all come from a man aged 35 to 55 in good health.

DNA for the CDR3: TGCAGCGTTGACCGAGACACAGATACGCAGTATTTT. As protein: CSVDRDTDTQYF. The rearrangement joins TRBV29-1 to TRBJ2-3; D not resolved. This CDR3 region has 12 residues. From germline, CDR1 is SQVTM and CDR2 ANQGSEA. V lost 3 bases and J lost 2, with 6 bases in between.

V is TRBV29-1 and J is TRBJ2-5; possible D gene TRBD1, 5 bases. Germline V CDR1 and CDR2: SQVTM, ANQGSEA. V was shortened by 4 bases and J by 5 bases, with 11 bases between the two germline ends. The CDR3 consists of 12 residues. CDR3 bases: TGCAGCGTTGTCCCCCAGGGTGAGACCCAGTACTTC. Translation: CSVVPQGETQYF.

The chain recombines TRBV2 with TRBJ1-5; D remains unclear. The V end lost 8 bases, the J end lost 3 bases, and 17 bases lay between the germline ends. CDR3 length equals 15 residues. Germline CDR1 is SNHLY and CDR2 is FYNNEI. Here the CDR3 reads CASRTWQPNNQPQHF. In DNA form, the CDR3 reads TGTGCCAGCCGAACGTGGCAGCCCAACAATCAGCCCCAGCATTTT. Drawing the rest from reference TRBV2 and TRBJ1-5, the complete variable domain is EPEVTQTPSHQVTQMGQEVILRCVPISNHLYFYWYRQILGQKVEFLVSFYNNEISEKSEIFDDQFSVERPDGSNFTLKIRSTKLEDSAMYFCASRTWQPNNQPQHFGDGTRLSIL.

The chain uses TRBV7-9 and TRBJ2-1; TRBD2 aligns across 7 bases. V was pared by 5 bases and J by 6 bases, with 4 bases of the junction left unmatched. The germline gives CDR1 SEHNR, CDR2 FQNEAQ (reference sequence). The CDR3 has 13 residues. Here the CDR3 DNA reads TGTGCCAGCAGCACGACTAGCAGCAATGAGCAGTTCTTC. Translated, it gives CASSTTSSNEQFF.

The V and J genes are TRBV29-1 and TRBJ1-2; D is perhaps TRBD1 (6 bases). The V gene lost 2 bases and the J gene lost 6 bases, with 7 bases spanning the gap. The CDR3 extends over 11 amino acids. Germline V CDR1 and CDR2: SQVTM, ANQGSEA. This CDR3 reads CSVEPGDGYTF. In nucleotides, the CDR3 is TGCAGCGTTGAACCAGGGGATGGCTACACCTTC.

The rearrangement links TRBV28 to TRBJ1-1; D ambiguous. CDR3 length: 11 residues. Germline V gene lookup returns CDR1 MDHEN and CDR2 SYDVKM. Trimming removed 5 bases from V and 4 bases from J, with 5 bases in between. Here the CDR3 reads CASSRPTEAFF. In DNA form, the CDR3 reads TGTGCCAGCAGTCGACCCACTGAAGCTTTCTTT.

The J gene is TRBJ1-1, the V gene TRBV13; TRBD1 agrees at 7 bases. Germline V gene sequence: CDR1 PRHDT, CDR2 FYEKMQ (reference sequence). V shed 4 bases and J 3 bases; nucleotides not matched to a gene: 5. CDR3 length equals 14 residues. CDR3 amino acids: CASSSDREDTEAFF. The DNA for the CDR3 is TGTGCCAGCAGCTCAGACAGGGAGGACACTGAAGCTTTCTTT. The variable domain in full, completed from reference TRBV13 and TRBJ1-1, reads AAGVIQSPRHLIKEKRETATLKCYPIPRHDTVYWYQQGPGQDPQFLISFYEKMQSDKGSIPDRFSAQQFSDYHSELNMSSLELGDSALYFCASSSDREDTEAFFGQGTRLTVV.

This chain uses TRBV7-9 with TRBJ2-3; TRBD1 matches at 7 bases. With V trimmed by 5 bases and J by 4 bases, 6 bases remained unmatched. This CDR3 spans 14 amino acids. The V gene's germline CDR1 is SEHNR and CDR2 FQNEAQ (reference sequence). In DNA, the CDR3 is TGTGCCAGCAGCACTGACAGGGCGGCAGATACGCAGTATTTT. Its protein product is CASSTDRAADTQYF.

The genes are TRBV25-1 and TRBJ2-7, with 9 bases that match TRBD1. In germline, CDR1 is MGHDK, CDR2 SYGVNS. The CDR3 extends over 16 amino acids. V dropped 4 bases and J dropped 6; count of bases not matched to a gene: 13. The CDR3 DNA is TGTGCCAGCAGTGCTCCTCCGGGACAGGGTATGGGCGAGCAGTACTTC. Translated, it gives CASSAPPGQGMGEQYF.

A few counts support this clonotype. This chain links TRBV28 with TRBJ2-7, with TRBD2 matching 7 bases. The CDR3 spans 13 residues. With 3 bases clipped from V and 5 bases from J, the junction kept 4 bases outside the gene matches. CDR1 MDHEN and CDR2 SYDVKM come from the germline V gene. CDR3 DNA sequence: TGTGCCAGCAGTTTCCCCGGGACTAACGAGCAGTACTTC. It encodes CASSFPGTNEQYF.

Within the sample, this clonotype is medium-sized. The V and J genes are TRBV5-1 and TRBJ2-1; maybe TRBD2 (5 bases). The germline V gene has CDR1 SGHRS and CDR2 YFSETQ. V was pared by 2 bases and J by 7 bases, with 7 bases between. The CDR3 has 12 residues. The chain's CDR3 is CASSFTGNEQFF. CDR3 sequence (DNA): TGCGCCAGCAGCTTTACGGGGAATGAGCAGTTCTTC.

The CDR3 sequence: CAITDRTADTQYF. The CDR3 DNA is TGTGCCATCACGGACAGGACGGCAGATACGCAGTATTTT. The rearrangement uses TRBV10-3 and TRBJ2-3; the match to TRBD1 covers 7 bases. CDR1 and CDR2 (germline): ENHRY, SYGVKD. This CDR3 has 13 residues. Trimming removed 7 bases from V and 4 bases from J; junction bases left unmatched: 5.

V gene TRBV11-2 combines with J gene TRBJ2-1; tentative D call: TRBD2 (6 bases). The ends were cut back, 3 bases at V and 0 bases at J, with 12 bases in the middle. Germline CDR1 reads SGHAT; CDR2 reads FQNNGV. CDR3 size: 16 residues. The chain's CDR3 is CASSFRADYSYNEQFF. The CDR3, as DNA: TGTGCCAGCAGCTTCAGAGCGGACTACTCCTACAATGAGCAGTTCTTC. The full variable domain, completed using reference TRBV11-2 and TRBJ2-1, is EAGVAQSPRYKIIEKRQSVAFWCNPISGHATLYWYQQILGQGPKLLIQFQNNGVVDDSQLPKDRFSAERLKGVDSTLKIQPAKLEDSAVYLCASSFRADYSYNEQFFGPGTRLTVL.

This chain joins TRBV11-2 and TRBJ2-7; no clear D. This CDR3 spans 12 amino acids. CDR1 is SGHAT and CDR2 is FQNNGV in the germline V gene. V lost 3 bases and J lost 2, with 5 bases in between. This chain's CDR3 is CASSFTAYEQYF. For the CDR3, the DNA is TGTGCCAGCAGCTTCACCGCCTACGAGCAGTACTTC.

The V gene is TRBV12-3 or TRBV12-4, the J gene TRBJ2-5, with 7 bases matching TRBD1. V lost 5 bases to trimming and J lost 4 bases; unmatched junction nucleotides: 4. This CDR3 comprises 13 residues. The CDR3 sequence: CASSRRGRETQYF. The CDR3 DNA follows: TGTGCCAGCAGTCGCAGGGGGAGAGAGACCCAGTACTTC.

V and J are TRBV19 and TRBJ2-4; a weak D match, TRBD1 (6 bases). Trimming cost V 7 bases and J 5 bases, with 12 bases left between them. The germline V gene encodes CDR1 LNHDA and CDR2 SQIVND (reference sequence). This CDR3 is 13 amino acids long. CDR3 coding DNA: TGTGCCAGTACCGACGCAGGGGAAAACATTCAGTACTTC. Translated: CASTDAGENIQYF.

The V gene is TRBV10-1, the J gene TRBJ1-2, with a weak D call TRBD1 (6 bases). Trimming removed 4 bases from V and 6 bases from J, with 12 bases in between. The CDR3 sequence is 13 residues long. From germline, CDR1 is WNHNN and CDR2 SYGVQD (reference sequence). The CDR3 coding sequence is TGCGCCAGCAGTGTACACAGGGATGATGGCTACACCTTC. Translating gives CASSVHRDDGYTF.

This clonotype came up once. This chain uses TRBV28 with TRBJ1-1; TRBD1 matches 7 bases. Trimming removed 3 bases from V and 1 base from J; junction bases left unmatched: 2. CDR1 and CDR2 from the germline V gene are MDHEN and SYDVKM. CDR3 length equals 14 residues. The DNA for the CDR3 is TGTGCCAGCAGTTTCAGGACAGGGAACACTGAAGCTTTCTTT. It encodes CASSFRTGNTEAFF.

This clonotype was picked up a small number of times. The chain uses TRBV20-1 and TRBJ2-7; D is unresolved. V was cut by 5 bases and J by 2 bases, with 7 bases left in between. Germline assignment: CDR1 DFQATT and CDR2 SNEGSKA (reference sequence). The CDR3 loop spans 11 amino acids. As DNA, the CDR3 is TGCAGTGCTGAGGACGCCTACGAGCAGTACTTC. Protein product: CSAEDAYEQYF.

The chain couples TRBV6-6 to TRBJ2-3; unclear D gene. This CDR3 has 12 amino acids. The V end was cut by 0 bases, the J end by 4 bases, with 2 bases between. The germline V gene encodes CDR1 MNHNY and CDR2 SVGAGI (reference sequence). CDR3 sequence (DNA): TGTGCCAGCAGTTACTCCTCAGATACGCAGTATTTT. As protein: CASSYSSDTQYF.

This chain joins TRBV19 and TRBJ1-2; D perhaps matches TRBD1 (6 bases). Trimming took 6 bases from V and 4 from J, leaving 12 bases between them. CDR3 size: 13 residues. The germline CDR1 and CDR2 sequences are LNHDA and SQIVND (reference sequence). This chain's CDR3 is CASRGTPIYGYTF. CDR3 DNA: TGTGCCAGTAGAGGGACACCGATCTATGGCTACACCTTC.

This clonotype has more than one count but fewer than ten. Germline and junction disagree at one end, which may indicate a read error. CDR3 sequence (DNA): TGTGCCAGCAGCTTAGCCGGGGCCAGCGTCCTGACTTTC. Translated, it gives CASSLAGASVLTF. The chain links TRBV7-9 to TRBJ2-6; D is tentatively TRBD1 or TRBD2 (5 bases each). Germline CDR1 is SEHNR and CDR2 is FQNEAQ (reference sequence). The CDR3 is 13 residues long.

Relative to its sample, this clonotype is medium-sized. The rearrangement uses TRBV29-1 and TRBJ2-7, with D perhaps given as TRBD1 or TRBD2 (5 bases each). V lost 8 bases and J 4 bases, leaving 27 bases between the germline ends. Germline CDR1 SQVTM, CDR2 ANQGSEA. The CDR3 is 16 amino acids. The CDR3 sequence: CSIPKERGPIRYEQYF. DNA for the CDR3: TGCAGCATTCCCAAGGAAAGGGGACCCATCCGGTACGAGCAGTACTTC.

J is TRBJ2-7 and V is TRBV27, with TRBD1 matching 9 bases. The CDR3 totals 15 residues. J lost 5 bases, V lost 4 bases, and 9 bases had no gene match. CDR1 is MNHEY and CDR2 is SMNVEV in the germline V gene (reference sequence). CDR3 nucleotide sequence: TGTGCCAGCAGTTCAGCGGGACAGGGTATGAACGAGCAGTACTTC. Encoded protein: CASSSAGQGMNEQYF.

This clonotype was counted a single time. This chain uses TRBV7-9 with TRBJ1-1; D uncertain. V shed 5 bases and J shed 0 bases, with 16 bases lying between them. This CDR3 is 16 amino acids long. Germline V lookup: CDR1 SEHNR, CDR2 FQNEAQ (reference sequence). Written as DNA, the CDR3 is TGTGCCAGCAGCGCCCATCAGAGGCTCATGAACACTGAAGCTTTCTTT. Encoded protein: CASSAHQRLMNTEAFF.